This T cell receptor (beta chain) is from a study of shared clonotypes between healthy human individuals (TCRdb year 2020). Study-level background: The cohort included three men and a couple of women between 18 and 49 years of age. Per donor, three plates each were used for CD4 naive and CD4 memory, two for CD8 naive, and one for CD8 memory. Blood TCR repertoires of several healthy adults were deeply sequenced to estimate repertoire size and the extent of clonotype sharing between individuals. To increase sequencing depth and limit assay-specific biases, TCR repertoire library preparation and sequencing were carried out by different laboratories using diverse techniques. Each donor's leukapheresis produced roughly between roughly 0.85 and 10 billion PBMCs. Overall study results and their limits: Clonotypes shared by all four sorted-subset donors showed higher generation probabilities than non-shared clonotypes. Naive subsets generally had larger estimated clonotype richness than memory subsets. Sharing across a few donors was observed for approximately 5% of naive CD4, over 3% of naive CD8, over 2% of memory CD4, and about 0.4% of memory CD8 clonotypes. Sampling was restricted to blood, and TCR repertoires in tissue are likely to differ from TCR repertoires in blood. Even with the large sequencing depth, rarefaction of the sorted-subset datasets indicated that sequencing was incomplete. The genetic and exposure-history diversity represented was limited by the small number of donors. Pairwise subsampling led to the expectation that sequencing depth would affect the degree of clonotype sharing among donors.

Healthy HIV-negative adults with no recently reported acute infections or vaccinations were included as donors. Every donor was a Caucasian adult residing in Nashville, Tennessee, USA. Magnetic negative selection was used to enrich CD4+ T cells, after which naive cells were positively selected on CD45RA and the negative fraction became the memory subset. Blood was collected by leukapheresis, and PBMCs were isolated by Ficoll-Histopaque density gradient centrifugation and then cryopreserved in liquid nitrogen vapor phase. Analytical flow cytometry was used to check the purity and quantity of each magnetically sorted T cell population. Genomic DNA was isolated from each sorted fraction and quantified by UV absorbance on a Nanodrop 2000c. TCR CDR3 regions were amplified from genomic DNA by multiplex PCR using the deep immunoSEQ assay. Extracted genomic DNA from each cell subset was distributed evenly across all wells of several immunoSEQ 96-well plates, and each plate was treated as a replicate. Each replicate PCR for sorted subsets received about 180 ng genomic DNA, equal to about 29,000 T cell genomes. The purified libraries were quantified using a Qubit 3.0 fluorometer, sized with a Bioanalyzer 2100, and then quantified again using the KAPA Library Quantification kit. Every immunoSEQ 96-well plate was sequenced on a separate single-read 150-cycle Illumina NextSeq 550 flow cell. Processing in the source paper ran as follows. Because the immunoSEQ output included only junctional sequences and no quality scores, the filtering could not be the same as the filtering used for full-length reads. To assign V/J genes and CDR3, sequences were annotated against IMGT germline references using PyIR, a Python wrapper for IgBLAST v1.9. Reads with weak V/J assignments (E-value above 1e-6), missing CDR3, stop codons, out-of-frame junctions, or ambiguous translated residues were removed. V3J clonotypes were defined by identical inferred V gene, J gene, and CDR3 amino acid sequence. The percentage overlap between two repertoires was calculated by dividing the number of shared unique clonotypes by the size of the smaller repertoire. Richness of each repertoire was evaluated using RTK rarefaction, the Chao1 estimator, and Recon v2.1 estimates of unobserved clonotypes. Generation probabilities for all TCRbeta clonotypes obtained by the gDNA method from a handful of donors were computed using OLGA. The immuneACCESS repertoire file appears here via TCRdb, limited to in-frame rearrangements. These files lack a portion of the clones; in checked studies, under half of the deficit traces to unresolved V genes, and the cause of the others is not known. D and trimming were read from the DNA, whereas the V and J calls and clone size are those reported in that table. The table for this sample lists under 750,000 clones; 55% to 75% of them were counted only once. The top ten hold approximately 1.7% of the sample.

To note about this clone: Its antigen is unknown. Per-nucleotide qualities are absent, and no much larger clonotype sits a single base away.

The germline ends are 15 bases apart after V is trimmed by 3 bases and J by 6 bases. The CDR3, from cysteine to phenylalanine, totals 15 residues. Only the CDR3 portion is preserved as DNA: 45 bases, with reading frame beginning at the first base. The germline V gene sets CDR1 to SGHRS and CDR2 to YFSETQ. This receptor chain uses TRBV5-1 and TRBJ2-2; the D call is possibly TRBD1 or TRBD2, each sharing 6 bases. Material for sequencing was memory CD4+ T cells sorted from blood. Read against the paper, the sample's cell subset or site label means: CD45RA-negative fraction. The receptor was derived from a woman younger than 45 in good health. The sequenced DNA: TGCGCCAGCAGCTCCTACAGGGAGGTACCCGGGGAGCTGTTTTTT. Translated, this gives CASSSYREVPGELFF.